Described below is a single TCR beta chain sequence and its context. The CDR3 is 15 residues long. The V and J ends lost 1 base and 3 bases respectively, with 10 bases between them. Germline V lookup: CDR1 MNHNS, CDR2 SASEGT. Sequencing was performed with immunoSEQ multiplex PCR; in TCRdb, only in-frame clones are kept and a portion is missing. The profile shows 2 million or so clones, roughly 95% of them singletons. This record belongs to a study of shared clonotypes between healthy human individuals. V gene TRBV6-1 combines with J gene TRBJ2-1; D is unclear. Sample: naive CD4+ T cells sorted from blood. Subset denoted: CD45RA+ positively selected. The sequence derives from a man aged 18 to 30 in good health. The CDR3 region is CASSEGVGDYNEQFF. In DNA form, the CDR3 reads TGTGCCAGCAGTGAAGGCGTTGGGGACTACAATGAGCAGTTCTTC.